The clone carrying this T cell receptor (beta chain) showed up many times. Its target is not known. Germline loops: CDR1 LGHDT, CDR2 YNNKEL (reference sequence). V was cut by 0 bases and J by 12 bases, with 18 bases left in between. The CDR3 totals 14 residues. This entry is derived from a study of early T cells in non-severe SARS-CoV-2 infection. Broader study findings: A preference for anti-spike CD8 responses marked VDJdb matching, which missed private and CD4 specificities.

Individual cDNA molecules each received unique molecular identifiers attached to them. TCRdb independently ran MiXCR on the 5' RACE reads; one entry per CDR3 protein. The sample carries 65,000 to 95,000 distinct CDR3 sequences, approximately 9.1% recorded once. The chain employs TRBV3-1 and TRBJ2-7; tentative D call: TRBD2 (5 bases). Material for sequencing was whole blood. This clonotype was obtained from an adult who was a healthcare worker with PCR-confirmed SARS-CoV-2 infection or an uninfected control (not recorded which). This CDR3 reads CASSQDSVGALPYF. In DNA form, the CDR3 reads TGTGCCAGCAGCCAAGATAGCGTGGGAGCTCTTCCGTACTTC.